This T cell receptor (beta chain) came from a study of cytomegalovirus exposure and HLA in healthy donors. 13 Jbeta primers and 60 Vbeta primers were used for the PCR. Produced via immunoSEQ multiplex PCR; TCRdb's table is partial and in-frame only. The repertoire includes around 99,000 clones, approximately 81% of them detected once, and more than 2% sits in the top ten. This CDR3 has 15 amino acids. The germline CDR1 and CDR2 sequences are GTSNPN and SVGIG (reference sequence). V was cut by 0 bases and J by 5 bases, with 17 bases left in between. The sample consisted of PBMCs. This TCR derives from a man in his thirties or forties in good health and CMV-seronegative. The chain couples TRBV30 to TRBJ2-7; D is undetermined. In nucleotides, the CDR3 is TGTGCCTGGAGTGTACGTCAACTCCAGGTCCACGAGCAGTACTTC. The encoded protein is CAWSVRQLQVHEQYF.